A selection of T cell receptor beta chains follows, all from one sample in a study of T cells in Graves' hyperthyroidism and ophthalmopathy. TCRdb reanalysed the multiplex PCR reads using MiXCR and keeps one entry per CDR3 protein. The sample holds approximately 610,000 distinct CDR3 sequences, about 14% seen once. Sequenced: blood. The receptors here all came from a woman aged 40 to 49 with Graves' ophthalmopathy. CDR3s include the opening cysteine and the closing phenylalanine or tryptophan. A D gene is named only where the DNA matches it firmly. A row's size may be missing; if present it is once, few, many or a size class.

v_gene	d_gene	abundance	len	j_gene	CDR3aa	CDR3nt
TRBV6-2/TRBV6-3	NA	many	14	TRBJ2-7	CASSYPQATYEQYF	TGTGCCAGCAGTTACCCCCAGGCAACCTACGAGCAGTACTTC
TRBV6-5	NA	many	13	TRBJ2-5	CASSSRLVKTQYF	TGTGCCAGCAGTTCCCGGTTGGTCAAGACCCAGTACTTC
TRBV7-3	NA	many	13	TRBJ2-5	CASSLMSYRTQYF	TGTGCCAGCAGCTTAATGAGTTATCGGACCCAGTACTTC
TRBV7-8	NA	NA	15	TRBJ1-1	CASSSSGFLNTEAFF	TGTGCCAGCAGCAGTTCAGGGTTCCTAAACACTGAAGCTTTCTTT
TRBV27	NA	few	15	TRBJ2-7	CASSPPRSSSYEQYF	TGTGCCAGCAGTCCCCCCCGGTCGAGCTCCTACGAGCAGTACTTC
TRBV7-9	NA	many	12	TRBJ1-2	CASSPTENGYTF	TGTGCCAGCAGCCCCACAGAAAATGGCTACACCTTC
TRBV14	NA	many	12	TRBJ2-3	CASSQSTDTQYF	TGTGCCAGCAGTCAGTCGACAGATACGCAGTATTTT
TRBV12-3/TRBV12-4	NA	many	16	TRBJ2-7	CASSRARGTSAYEQYF	TGTGCCAGCAGTAGGGCCCGCGGGACGTCAGCCTACGAGCAGTACTTC
TRBV5-1	NA	many	13	TRBJ2-2	CASSLDHTGELFF	TGCGCCAGCAGCTTGGACCACACCGGGGAGCTGTTTTTT
TRBV28	NA	many	11	TRBJ2-7	CASRTAGEQYF	TGTGCCAGCAGGACCGCCGGGGAGCAGTACTTC